The 2 T cell receptor beta chains given below trace back to one sample, sequenced in a study of cytotoxic CD8 clonotypes in ibrutinib-treated CLL. Method: immunoSEQ multiplex PCR; TCRdb's copy keeps in-frame clones and lacks some. This table holds 110,000 to 150,000 clones, 70% to 80% found once. The source material was PBMCs, sampled after 24 months of ibrutinib treatment. These receptors were taken from a human donor with chronic lymphocytic leukemia.

V usage is TRBV18 and J usage is TRBJ1-1; D unresolved. Trimming shortened V by 2 bases and J by 1 base, and 8 bases separated the two germline ends. Germline V gene data show CDR1 as KGHSH and CDR2 as LQKENI. This CDR3 comprises 14 residues. The CDR3 loop is CASSPDVSNTEAFF. CDR3 bases: TGTGCCAGCTCACCAGACGTCTCGAACACTGAAGCTTTCTTT.

This clone was picked up a small number of times. The chain uses TRBV19 and TRBJ1-1, with D possibly matching TRBD1 (6 bases). The germline CDR1 and CDR2 sequences are LNHDA and SQIVND (reference sequence). This CDR3 contains 16 residues. The V end lost 0 bases, the J end lost 4 bases, and 15 bases lay between the germline ends. CDR3 loop: CASSIDGGRRGTEAFF. The CDR3 nucleotides read TGTGCCAGTAGTATAGATGGGGGCCGTCGGGGCACTGAAGCTTTCTTT.